These 26 T cell receptor beta chains were sequenced from one sample in a study of molecular identifiers for immune sequencing clone quantification. TCRdb passed the PCR reads through MiXCR, listing each CDR3 protein once. The sample contains under 600,000 distinct CDR3 sequences, 20% to 25% of which appear only once. The sample taken for sequencing was naive CD8+ T cells from blood, with Jurkat cell RNA spiked in. The subset is: FACS-sorted CD8+CD4-CCR7+CD45RA+ naive T cells. Source of these receptors: a human donor in good health. Some libraries in this study had Jurkat cell RNA spiked in.

This chain connects TRBV6-1 to TRBJ1-1; D gene unclear. This CDR3 spans 14 amino acids. Trimming took 5 bases from V and 1 from J, leaving 11 bases between them. CDR1 is MNHNS and CDR2 is SASEGT in the germline V gene. DNA of the CDR3: TGTGCCAGCAGTTCGGGCCGACAGAACACTGAAGCTTTCTTT. Protein product: CASSSGRQNTEAFF.

There are many counts of this clonotype. As DNA, the CDR3 is TGTGCCAGCACTCCAGGGTACAGGGGCCATAGCAATCAGCCCCAGCATTTT. Protein: CASTPGYRGHSNQPQHF. The chain links TRBV28 to TRBJ1-5; 7 bases are shared with TRBD1. The germline V gene has CDR1 MDHEN and CDR2 SYDVKM. The CDR3 loop spans 17 amino acids. V gave up 7 bases and J gave up 0 bases; unmatched junction bases: 12.

Only a few counts were recorded for this clonotype. The chain is built from TRBV6-2 or TRBV6-3 and TRBJ2-7; D is undetermined. V was pared by 0 bases and J by 0 bases, with 12 bases between. Per the germline V gene, CDR1 is MNHEY and CDR2 is SVGEGT. The CDR3 covers 16 residues. CDR3 region: CASSYSKMRSSYEQYF. CDR3 sequence (DNA): TGTGCCAGCAGTTACTCGAAGATGCGTTCCTCCTACGAGCAGTACTTC.

This clonotype was detected a few times. The V call is TRBV20-1, the J call TRBJ2-7; 8 bases are a match to TRBD2. This CDR3 has 13 amino acids. The trim removed 0 bases at V and 4 bases at J, leaving 2 bases unmatched. Germline loops: CDR1 DFQATT, CDR2 SNEGSKA (reference sequence). The CDR3, as DNA: TGCAGTGCTAGAGAGATAGCGGGATACGAGCAGTACTTC. It codes for CSAREIAGYEQYF.

This rearrangement joins TRBV6-2 or TRBV6-3 to TRBJ2-3, with 10 bases matching TRBD1. In germline, CDR1 is MNHEY, CDR2 SVGEGT. The CDR3 extends over 16 amino acids. Trimming took 5 bases from V and 2 from J; bases not matched to a gene: 7. DNA for the CDR3: TGTGCCAGCAGTACCGGGACAGGGGAATTCACAGATACGCAGTATTTT. This codes for CASSTGTGEFTDTQYF.

This clonotype has ten or more counts. V and J are TRBV28 and TRBJ2-7; D perhaps matches TRBD2 (6 bases). V was trimmed by 11 bases and J by 3 bases, leaving 17 bases between them. The CDR3 sequence is 13 residues long. Germline-derived CDR1 and CDR2 are MDHEN and SYDVKM. CDR3 sequence reads: CAAIGGPFYEQYF. The CDR3 nucleotides read TGTGCCGCCATCGGAGGGCCGTTCTACGAGCAGTACTTC.

This clonotype was counted between two and nine times. This chain links TRBV6-5 with TRBJ2-1, with TRBD2 matching 9 bases. This CDR3 has 19 amino acids. The ends lost 0 bases at V and 6 bases at J; junction bases unmatched: 15. Germline CDR1 reads MNHEY; CDR2 reads SVGAGI. The CDR3 protein is CASSYSGLSGAGGRNEQFF. CDR3 sequence (DNA): TGTGCCAGCAGTTACTCGGGCCTGTCGGGGGCGGGGGGGCGCAATGAGCAGTTCTTC.

The chain links TRBV6-5 to TRBJ1-1; 9 bases are shared with TRBD1. The CDR3 is 16 amino acids. From germline, CDR1 is MNHEY and CDR2 SVGAGI. V shed 6 bases, J shed 1 base, and the junction held 9 bases outside the gene matches. CDR3 protein: CASRDAGQGENTEAFF. The CDR3 DNA sequence: TGTGCCAGCAGAGACGCGGGACAGGGAGAGAACACTGAAGCTTTCTTT.

This chain uses TRBV6-1 with TRBJ1-6, with a weak D call TRBD1 (5 bases). The ends were cut back, 2 bases at V and 6 bases at J, with 14 bases in the middle. This CDR3 spans 16 amino acids. Germline CDR1 reads MNHNS; CDR2 reads SASEGT. The CDR3 region is CASSEFLGGSNSPLHF. In DNA form, the CDR3 reads TGTGCCAGCAGTGAATTTCTGGGGGGATCTAATTCACCCCTCCACTTT.

This chain connects TRBV7-9 to TRBJ2-3; D unclear. Looked up from germline, CDR1 is SEHNR and CDR2 is FQNEAQ (reference sequence). The CDR3 runs 14 residues. V lost 8 bases, J lost 4 bases, and 16 bases lay in between. CDR3 bases: TGTGCCAGCGTCCTAGGAAGTGGAGCAGATACGCAGTATTTT. Protein: CASVLGSGADTQYF.

For this clonotype: It may be a read error: a sequence one base away is much more abundant. This chain connects TRBV6-2 or TRBV6-3 to TRBJ2-7; 8 nucleotides match TRBD2. This CDR3 spans 13 amino acids. CDR1 and CDR2 from the germline V gene are MNHEY and SVGEGT. This chain's CDR3 is CASSNGGGYEQCF. For the CDR3, the DNA is TGTGCCAGCAGCAACGGGGGGGGCTACGAGCAGTGCTTC.

This clonotype occurred many times. The chain links TRBV10-3 to TRBJ1-4; maybe TRBD1 (5 bases). Between the trimmed V and J ends, which lost 2 bases and 5 bases, there was a span of 6 bases. CDR1 is ENHRY and CDR2 is SYGVKD in the germline V gene. The CDR3 runs to 13 residues. This CDR3 is CAISEDRNEKLFF. Written as DNA, the CDR3 is TGTGCCATCAGTGAGGACAGAAATGAAAAACTGTTTTTT.

This clonotype was observed at least ten times. J is TRBJ2-7 and V is TRBV29-1; D not certain. This CDR3 has 11 amino acids. Trimming removed 4 bases at V and 2 bases at J, with 6 bases between. Germline V gene sequence: CDR1 SQVTM, CDR2 ANQGSEA. The CDR3 reads CSVAAAYEQYF. CDR3 sequence (DNA): TGCAGCGTTGCAGCAGCCTACGAGCAGTACTTC.

The chain has TRBV28 and TRBJ2-4; D unresolved. CDR1 and CDR2 (germline): MDHEN, SYDVKM. This CDR3 is 18 amino acids long. V was pared by 7 bases and J by 0 bases, with 22 bases between. The CDR3 region has the DNA TGTGCCAGCACTCCCCTACCTGATATGGAACTAGCCAAAAACATTCAGTACTTC. Its translation: CASTPLPDMELAKNIQYF.

The gene calls are TRBV2 and TRBJ2-3; D not resolved. CDR3 size: 11 residues. V lost 7 bases and J 10 bases, leaving 12 bases between the germline ends. The germline CDR1 and CDR2 sequences are SNHLY and FYNNEI. The chain's CDR3 is CASNYGLAQYF. The CDR3, as DNA: TGTGCCAGCAATTATGGGCTTGCGCAGTATTTT.

Worth noting for this clonotype: A junction end diverges from the germline sequence, so it may reflect a read error. The chain couples TRBV4-1 to TRBJ2-7; D may correspond to TRBD1 or TRBD2 (7 bases each). From germline, CDR1 is MGHRA and CDR2 YSYEKL. The CDR3 is 15 residues long. The CDR3 DNA is TGCGCCAGCGGCCAGGGGGGGGGCACAGCCTACGAGCAGTACTTC. Its translation is CASGQGGGTAYEQYF.

This clonotype was picked up a small number of times. The chain has TRBV28 and TRBJ2-7; no definite D call. The CDR3 covers 11 residues. V lost 6 bases, J lost 6 bases, and 9 bases lay in between. Germline V gene data show CDR1 as MDHEN and CDR2 as SYDVKM. The CDR3, as DNA: TGTGCCAGCAGCCCCTCGCGCGAGCAGTACTTC. Amino acid sequence: CASSPSREQYF.

This clonotype was picked up a small number of times. This chain uses TRBV5-1 with TRBJ1-2, with TRBD1 identical over 9 bases. Germline V CDR1 and CDR2: SGHRS, YFSETQ. This CDR3 contains 13 residues. V was pared by 4 bases and J by 7 bases, with 5 bases of the junction left unmatched. CDR3 sequence (DNA): TGCGCCAGCAGCCCCTGGGGACAGGGTGGCTACACCTTC. Residues: CASSPWGQGGYTF.

This clonotype was seen at least ten times. V is TRBV21-1 and J is TRBJ1-4; the table calls TRBD1, which could not be checked here. TRBV21-1 is classified as a pseudogene. This CDR3 has 16 amino acids. The CDR3 coding sequence is TGTGCCAGCAGCAAAGCGCCCGGGGGGCACGGTGAAAAACTGTTTTTT. This sequence encodes CASSKAPGGHGEKLFF.

The gene calls are TRBV6-2 or TRBV6-3 and TRBJ2-7; a weak D match, TRBD1 (5 bases). The V end was cut by 10 bases, the J end by 9 bases, with 19 bases between. The CDR3 sequence is 12 residues long. The V gene's germline CDR1 is MNHEY and CDR2 SVGEGT. This chain's CDR3 is CAIRLQGSVQYF. The CDR3 region has the DNA TGTGCCATCAGGCTGCAGGGATCGGTGCAGTACTTC.

Concerning this clonotype: A read error may explain this, as a much larger clone is one base away. The V gene is TRBV4-3, the J gene TRBJ2-7; TRBD1 aligns across 8 bases. Germline V gives CDR1 LGHNA, CDR2 YSLEER. The J segment lost 9 bases and the V segment lost 1 base, leaving 5 bases of the junction unmatched. The CDR3 runs to 13 residues. The CDR3 sequence: CASSQGTGSGQYF. The DNA of the CDR3 is TGCGCCAGCAGCCAAGGGACAGGGAGCGGGCAGTACTTC.

Only a few counts were recorded for this clonotype. The CDR3 region is CASSFAGGGGETQYF. The DNA of the CDR3 is TGTGCCAGCAGTTTTGCCGGGGGGGGCGGGGAGACCCAGTACTTC. The chain couples TRBV28 to TRBJ2-5; 8 positions match TRBD2. Germline loops: CDR1 MDHEN, CDR2 SYDVKM. The CDR3 contains 15 residues. Trimming cost V 3 bases and J 5 bases; bases outside gene matches: 8.

The chain recombines TRBV4-1 with TRBJ1-4; D unresolved. V was pared by 4 bases and J by 7 bases, with 7 bases between. The CDR3 contains 12 residues. Germline values: CDR1 MGHRA, CDR2 YSYEKL. This CDR3 reads CASSPMTEKLFF. The CDR3 DNA reads as TGCGCCAGCAGCCCCATGACTGAAAAACTGTTTTTT.

DNA for the CDR3: TGTGCCAGCAGCTTAGAAGACACGGGAAGGGATGGCTACACCTTC. Translation: CASSLEDTGRDGYTF. The chain links TRBV11-3 to TRBJ1-2; D uncertain. The V end lost 0 bases, the J end lost 6 bases, and 14 bases lay between the germline ends. CDR1 is SGHNT and CDR2 is YENEEA in the germline V gene. The CDR3 is 15 amino acids.

The rearrangement joins TRBV9 to TRBJ2-7; D remains unclear. This CDR3 has 15 amino acids. CDR1 and CDR2 (germline): SGDLS, YYNGEE. Trimming stripped 3 bases from V and 2 bases from J, with 15 bases between. The CDR3 loop reads CASSADGLTTYEQYF. The CDR3 DNA follows: TGTGCCAGCAGCGCGGATGGGCTAACCACCTACGAGCAGTACTTC.

The CDR3 DNA reads TGTGCCAGCAGCTCAAAGACAACGTACACTGAAGCTTTCTTT. Translating gives CASSSKTTYTEAFF. The chain uses TRBV7-9 and TRBJ1-1; D gene ambiguous. V lost 4 bases to trimming and J lost 3 bases, with 12 bases between them. This CDR3 has 14 residues. Looked up from germline, CDR1 is SEHNR and CDR2 is FQNEAQ (reference sequence).